One T cell receptor beta chain is described in this entry. The antigen is not known. The sample originates from a study of cytomegalovirus exposure and HLA in healthy donors. Use of 60 Vbeta and 13 Jbeta primers characterized the PCR. Sequencing was performed with immunoSEQ multiplex PCR; in TCRdb, only in-frame clones are kept and a portion is missing. Here the sample spans under 130,000 clones, roughly 80% being singletons. The CDR3 has 15 residues. In germline, CDR1 is LNHDA, CDR2 SQIVND (reference sequence). Trimming took off 5 bases at V and 2 bases at J, with 13 bases between the two ends. General study findings and limits: It was shown in a later analysis that HLA-associated TCR beta chains were more clonally expanded than other, equally common chains.

This TCR derives from a female donor in good health and CMV-seropositive. The sequenced sample was PBMCs. This sequence joins TRBV19 and TRBJ1-5, with D possibly being TRBD1 (5 bases). CDR3 loop: CASSGQGPGNQPQHF. The CDR3 region has the DNA TGTGCCAGTAGTGGCCAGGGCCCGGGCAATCAGCCCCAGCATTTT. Full variable domain (rest looked up from reference TRBV19 and TRBJ1-5): DGGITQSPKYLFRKEGQNVTLSCEQNLNHDAMYWYRQDPGQGLRLIYYSQIVNDFQKGDIAEGYSVSREKKESFPLTVTSAQKNPTAFYLCASSGQGPGNQPQHFGDGTRLSIL.